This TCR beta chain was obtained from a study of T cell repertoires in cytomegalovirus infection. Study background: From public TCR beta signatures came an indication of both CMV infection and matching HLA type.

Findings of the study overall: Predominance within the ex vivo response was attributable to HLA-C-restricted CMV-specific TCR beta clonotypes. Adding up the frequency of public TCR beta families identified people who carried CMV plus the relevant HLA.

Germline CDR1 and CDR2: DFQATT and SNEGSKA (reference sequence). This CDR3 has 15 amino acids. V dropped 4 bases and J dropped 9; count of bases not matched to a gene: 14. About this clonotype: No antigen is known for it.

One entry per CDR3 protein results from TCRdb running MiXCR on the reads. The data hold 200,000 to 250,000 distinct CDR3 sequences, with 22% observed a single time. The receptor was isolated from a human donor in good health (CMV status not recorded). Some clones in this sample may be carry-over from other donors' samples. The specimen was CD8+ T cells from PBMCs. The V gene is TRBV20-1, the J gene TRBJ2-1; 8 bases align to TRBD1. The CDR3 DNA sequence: TGCAGTGCTATTCCCCTTGACAGGGGAGGTTTTGAGCAGTTCTTC. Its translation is CSAIPLDRGGFEQFF.